The clone carrying this T cell receptor (beta chain) was counted between two and nine times. The antigen is undetermined. The data originate from a study of long-term antiretroviral therapy in people with HIV. This CDR3 has 10 residues. Germline lookup yields CDR1 DFQATT and CDR2 SNEGSKA (reference sequence). Trimming stripped 3 bases from V and 7 bases from J, with 6 bases between. Version v3.0 of the immunoSEQ assay was performed at survey level. Libraries were prepared by immunoSEQ multiplex PCR; TCRdb keeps only in-frame clonotypes and omits some of them. The sample consists of approximately 19,000 clones, approximately 88% of them appearing once. Overall study results and limits: Clones that had undergone expansion before ART dominated the repertoire at all time points.

This sequence was found in a young man with HIV. The V gene is TRBV20-1, the J gene TRBJ1-2; tentatively, D is TRBD1 (6 bases). The material was unsorted PBMCs, obtained 2.1 years after starting antiretroviral therapy. The CDR3 loop is CSARDSGYTF. The CDR3 bases are TGCAGTGCTAGGGACAGTGGCTACACCTTC.